The 2 T cell receptor beta chains below were found in one sample sequenced in a study of T cell changes during pregnancy in multiple sclerosis. Here immunoSEQ multiplex PCR was the method, and the copy in TCRdb shows in-frame clones only, minus some. The repertoire includes around 100,000 clones, more than 85% of them detected once, and 1.5% sits in the top ten. The sample in question was peripheral blood, obtained in the third trimester of pregnancy. The receptors originated from a female donor with multiple sclerosis, enrolled in a pregnancy study.

This chain links TRBV6-1 with TRBJ2-5; no firm D call. The CDR3 runs 14 residues. The germline CDR1 and CDR2 sequences are MNHNS and SASEGT. V was cut by 9 bases and J by 2 bases, with 16 bases left in between. For the CDR3, the DNA is TGTGCCAGTCGTCATGAGGCCGGACAAGAGACCCAGTACTTC. It is translated as CASRHEAGQETQYF.

This chain links TRBV28 with TRBJ2-7; tentative D call: TRBD2 (5 bases). The CDR3 is made up of 14 amino acids. The V and J ends lost 5 bases and 3 bases respectively, with 14 bases between them. Germline-derived CDR1 and CDR2 are MDHEN and SYDVKM. Written as DNA, the CDR3 is TGTGCCAGCAGTACCCGAACTAGTCTCTACGAGCAGTACTTC. Amino acid sequence: CASSTRTSLYEQYF.